This T cell receptor (beta chain) was retrieved from a study of T-cell reconstitution after alpha-beta-depleted transplantation in children (dated by TCRdb to about 2016). At the level of the whole study: Using TCR repertoire profiling, the study followed T-cell immune reconstitution in a quantitative way in children after TCRalphabeta/CD19-depleted allogeneic hematopoietic cell transplantation.

Broader findings and caveats from the paper: Over the following months the frequencies of hyperexpanded clones went down, and after one year T-cell counts and TCRbeta diversity were mostly credited to newly produced T cells. The high TCRbeta diversity at day 60 in some patients was ascribed to recipient T cells and intrathymic progenitors that had survived conditioning. About two months after transplant, the apparently early recovery of alphabetaT-cell counts reportedly depended on just several hundred clones that had expanded rapidly and came from non-depleted graft cells.

The method behind the library was PCR. Sequencing used an Illumina HiSeq 2500. Molecular barcoding was employed in the preparation of TCR libraries, with unique molecular identifiers being used to normalize TCRbeta repertoire quantification. TCRdb took the public reads, trimmed them with fastp at Q25, ran MiXCR for clone calling and kept in-frame beta chains. Every distinct CDR3 protein forms one entry, paired with its most common genes and DNA. This sample comprises about 900,000 distinct CDR3 sequences, 25% to 35% of them detected only once. More than 25% of the sample rests with the top ten. Based on the germline V gene (reference sequence), the CDR1 and CDR2 sequences are DFQATT and SNEGSKA. V loses 6 bases, J loses 7 bases, and the germline ends lie 12 bases apart. From its cysteine to its phenylalanine, the CDR3 spans 12 amino acids. Left in the record is the CDR3 DNA by itself, 36 bases read in frame from the first base.

According to the study, the label for this sample's treatment or condition signals: allogeneic hematopoietic cell transplantation with graft depleted of TCRalphabeta T cells and CD19 B cells. The children who served as transplant recipients had been given grafts of TCRalphabeta/CD19-depleted allogeneic hematopoietic cells. As for this clonotype: No antigen is known for it. No per-base quality is available; no much larger clone lies one base away.

Sequences were derived from PBMCs, mostly from graft donor cells, sampled 360 days after TCRalphabeta/CD19-depleted stem cell transplant. The sequence came from a boy under two years old who had a stem cell transplant for SCID, so the T cells may come from the graft donor. Rearrangement joined TRBV20-1 to TRBJ1-4; possibly the D gene is TRBD1, per 5 matching bases. This receptor carries the CDR3 CSARAGIEKLFF. The nucleotides read TGCAGTGCCAGGGCAGGGATTGAAAAACTGTTTTTT.